This T cell receptor (beta chain) was observed in a study of blood T cell repertoires in COVID-19. The wider study: Whether acute or convalescent, the COVID-19 samples came from the United States, Italy and Spain. T cells, B-cell-depleted T cells, or PBMCs supplied cDNA or gDNA.

Trimming took 9 bases from V and 7 from J, leaving 16 bases between them. This CDR3 spans 13 amino acids. Germline assignment: CDR1 WSHSY and CDR2 SAAADI. How the authors handled the data: Amplification from reference gene primers served as the basis for estimated nucleated cell counts. The data were produced by immunoSEQ multiplex PCR, yet TCRdb's version contains in-frame clones alone and is incomplete. Clone size and V and J calls were adopted from that table, with D and trimming inferred from the DNA. Of about 40,000 clones in the sample, 88% were seen once. The J gene is TRBJ1-5, the V gene TRBV10-2, with a weak D call TRBD1 (6 bases). The clonotype originates from a woman in her seventies with acute or convalescent COVID-19. The sequenced sample was peripheral blood. CDR3 nucleotide sequence: TGCGCCAGTCGAGAACAGGGTGACCAGCCCCAGCATTTT. Translated, it gives CASREQGDQPQHF.